Listed here is a single T cell receptor (beta chain). No antigen is known for it. The data derive from a study of regulatory dendritic cells for organ transplantation. As for the study in general: On day 6, the dendritic cells were exposed to LPS.

Overall study findings and caveats: Naive T cells showed high diversity, memory cells less, memory CD8+ least. Of resting T cell subsets, memory CD8+ had the most alloreactive clonotypes.

Germline CDR1 and CDR2: LGHNA and YNFKEQ. The CDR3 is made up of 14 amino acids. Generated by immunoSEQ multiplex PCR, the TCRdb table keeps only in-frame clones and is missing some. The table has about 20,000 clones, over 75% seen once; the top ten hold under 0.3%. CFSE-labeled sorted T cells met regulatory or mature dendritic cells for 4 to 6 days. Memory T cells were CD45RO+, naive were CD45RA+, sorted by FACS. The TCR originated in a human donor in good health. This chain uses TRBV4-2 with TRBJ2-5; no firm D call. The J call may not be correct, given that the DNA end is closer to TRBJ2-7. The specimen sequenced was naive CD4+ T cells from blood cultured with dendritic cells. Subset specified: CD45RA+ naive T cells. The CDR3 coding sequence is TGTGCCAGCAGCCAAGTTGGCGAACGATACGAGCAGTACTTC. This sequence encodes CASSQVGERYEQYF.